This passage covers 2 T cell receptor beta chains from one sample sequenced in a study of T cell responses to AZD1222 COVID-19 vaccine. Produced via immunoSEQ multiplex PCR; TCRdb's table is partial and in-frame only. This table holds some 180,000 clones, around 88% found once. This specimen consisted of peripheral blood, obtained 28 days after the second AZD1222 dose. Receptors were obtained from an adult who received the AZD1222 COVID-19 vaccine.

The chain recombines TRBV2 with TRBJ1-3; D uncertain. V was pared by 5 bases and J by 0 bases, with 11 bases between. Germline V lookup: CDR1 SNHLY, CDR2 FYNNEI. The CDR3 consists of 15 residues. CDR3 nucleotide sequence: TGTGCCAGCAGTCGAGACGGTATCTCTGGAAACACCATATATTTT. Encoded protein: CASSRDGISGNTIYF. Drawing the rest from reference TRBV2 and TRBJ1-3, the complete variable domain is EPEVTQTPSHQVTQMGQEVILRCVPISNHLYFYWYRQILGQKVEFLVSFYNNEISEKSEIFDDQFSVERPDGSNFTLKIRSTKLEDSAMYFCASSRDGISGNTIYFGEGSWLTVV.

The V and J genes are TRBV29-1 and TRBJ2-1, with a possible D match to TRBD1 (5 bases). Per the germline V gene, CDR1 is SQVTM and CDR2 is ANQGSEA. This CDR3 has 19 residues. The V end lost 5 bases, the J end lost 6 bases, and 32 bases lay between the germline ends. The CDR3 loop reads CSVRPGQGSAASWVNEQFF. The CDR3, as DNA: TGCAGCGTTCGGCCCGGGCAGGGATCGGCGGCTAGTTGGGTCAATGAGCAGTTCTTC.